Shown below are 17 T cell receptor beta chains from a single sample sequenced in a study of CD8 T cells in ankylosing spondylitis. TCRdb processed the 5' RACE reads anew with MiXCR; each CDR3 protein has one entry. Found here are 250,000 to 400,000 distinct CDR3 sequences, 11% of them singletons; the top ten hold about 10%. Material: blood, either unsorted or a sorted T cell fraction (not recorded which). The receptors derive from a female donor with ankylosing spondylitis or in good health (not recorded which).

The chain recombines TRBV19 with TRBJ1-1, with 7 bases identical to TRBD1. Losses at the gene ends were 7 bases for V and 2 bases for J; bases not matched to a gene: 7. The CDR3 covers 14 residues. Germline V gene data show CDR1 as LNHDA and CDR2 as SQIVND (reference sequence). The CDR3 loop reads CASTRDSVNTEAFF. DNA of the CDR3: TGTGCCAGTACCAGGGACAGCGTTAACACTGAAGCTTTCTTT. Together with reference TRBV19 and TRBJ1-1, the CDR3 gives the full variable domain: DGGITQSPKYLFRKEGQNVTLSCEQNLNHDAMYWYRQDPGQGLRLIYYSQIVNDFQKGDIAEGYSVSREKKESFPLTVTSAQKNPTAFYLCASTRDSVNTEAFFGQGTRLTVV.

In its sample, this clonotype was seen many times. The chain employs TRBV5-4 and TRBJ2-1, with a weak D call TRBD2 (6 bases). The V end lost 1 base, the J end lost 6 bases, and 17 bases lay between the germline ends. This CDR3 comprises 16 residues. The V gene's germline CDR1 is SGHNT and CDR2 YYREEE (reference sequence). CDR3 protein: CASSLISGGGGNEQFF. In DNA form, the CDR3 reads TGTGCCAGCAGCTTGATCTCCGGGGGAGGAGGCAATGAGCAGTTCTTC.

This clonotype was recorded many times. The chain recombines TRBV6-5 with TRBJ1-2; the D gene is possibly TRBD1 (5 bases). Trimming cost V 6 bases and J 12 bases, with 17 bases left between them. The CDR3 is made up of 12 amino acids. Germline V CDR1 and CDR2: MNHEY, SVGAGI. The CDR3 region is CASRTGTFIDTF. The CDR3 DNA follows: TGTGCCAGCAGAACCGGGACTTTTATAGACACCTTC.

There are a few counts of this clonotype. DNA for the CDR3: TGTGCCAGCAGTCCTAGGGGAGGATGGACTGAAGCTTTCTTT. Translation gives CASSPRGGWTEAFF. V is TRBV27 and J is TRBJ1-1; a possible D gene is TRBD1 (5 bases). V was pared by 5 bases and J by 5 bases, with 15 bases between. The CDR3 runs to 14 residues. CDR1 is MNHEY and CDR2 is SMNVEV in the germline V gene (reference sequence).

This clonotype was seen at least ten times. This rearrangement joins TRBV14 to TRBJ2-1; D remains ambiguous. V was pared by 4 bases and J by 2 bases, with 15 bases between. CDR1 is SGHDN, CDR2 FVKESK, per germline. CDR3 length: 16 residues. The CDR3 is CASSLTGATTYNEQFF. The CDR3 nucleotides read TGTGCCAGCAGCCTAACGGGTGCGACCACCTACAATGAGCAGTTCTTC.

This clonotype was recorded many times. The rearrangement joins TRBV10-3 to TRBJ2-1, with 7 nucleotides matching TRBD2. CDR1 and CDR2 from the germline V gene are ENHRY and SYGVKD. Losses at the gene ends were 6 bases for V and 4 bases for J; bases not matched to a gene: 3. The CDR3 totals 13 residues. The CDR3 bases are TGTGCCATCAGAGGCGGGGGATACAATGAGCAGTTCTTC. This gives the protein CAIRGGGYNEQFF.

This clonotype was observed at least ten times. The genes are TRBV7-2 and TRBJ2-7; D assignment may be TRBD1 or TRBD2 (5 bases each). The CDR3 runs to 16 residues. Germline CDR1 is SGHTA and CDR2 is FQGNSA. V shed 1 base and J shed 1 base, with 14 bases lying between them. DNA of the CDR3: TGTGCCAGCAGCTTAGTCCCCGGGGCCGTATCCTACGAGCAGTACTTC. This encodes CASSLVPGAVSYEQYF.

This clonotype has ten or more counts. The chain recombines TRBV5-1 with TRBJ2-5, with D hard to call. Deletions cut 5 bases from V and 4 bases from J, with 18 bases between. The CDR3 runs to 15 residues. The germline V gene has CDR1 SGHRS and CDR2 YFSETQ. The CDR3: CASRETSTPRETQYF. CDR3 nucleotides: TGCGCCAGCAGAGAGACATCTACCCCAAGAGAGACCCAGTACTTC. The complete variable domain, with remaining parts taken from reference TRBV5-1 and TRBJ2-5, reads KAGVTQTPRYLIKTRGQQVTLSCSPISGHRSVSWYQQTPGQGLQFLFEYFSETQRNKGNFPGRFSGRQFSNSRSEMNVSTLELGDSALYLCASRETSTPRETQYFGPGTRLLVL.

In this sample, this clonotype turned up many times. The chain recombines TRBV5-6 with TRBJ2-1; TRBD2 agrees at 8 bases. The V gene end was trimmed by 2 bases and the J gene end by 6 bases; junction bases not matched to a gene: 7. CDR3 length: 15 residues. The germline V gene encodes CDR1 SGHDT and CDR2 YYEEEE. CDR3 coding DNA: TGTGCCAGCAGCTTACCGGGAGGGCCTGGCAATGAGCAGTTCTTC. Residues: CASSLPGGPGNEQFF.

This sequence joins TRBV5-1 and TRBJ2-5, with 9 bases lining up with TRBD2. CDR1 is SGHRS and CDR2 is YFSETQ in the germline V gene. After removal of 3 bases from V and 1 base from J, the junction contained 4 bases not matched to a gene. The CDR3 runs to 15 residues. The DNA for the CDR3 is TGCGCCAGCAGCTGGGCTAGCGGGGTCCAAGAGACCCAGTACTTC. The encoded protein is CASSWASGVQETQYF.

This clonotype has ten or more counts. The J gene is TRBJ1-5, the V gene TRBV20-1, with a possible D match to TRBD1 (5 bases). This CDR3 has 12 residues. The germline CDR1 and CDR2 sequences are DFQATT and SNEGSKA (reference sequence). Trimming removed 5 bases at V and 7 bases at J, with 12 bases between. The CDR3 reads CSASSGGQPQHF. CDR3 bases: TGCAGTGCTTCCTCGGGGGGGCAGCCCCAGCATTTT.

This clonotype occurred many times. The V gene is TRBV29-1, the J gene TRBJ1-1; D gene ambiguous. Trimming left V 1 base short and J 1 base short, with 13 bases between. Germline assignment: CDR1 SQVTM and CDR2 ANQGSEA. The CDR3 has 15 amino acids. The CDR3 here is CSVEGRRRTNTEAFF. CDR3 nucleotides: TGCAGCGTTGAAGGCCGACGGAGAACGAACACTGAAGCTTTCTTT.

This clonotype was picked up many times. The V call is TRBV12-3 or TRBV12-4, the J call TRBJ2-7; a weak D match, TRBD1 (6 bases). V dropped 3 bases and J dropped 0 bases, with 15 bases sitting between them. The CDR3 is 16 residues long. CDR3 coding DNA: TGTGCCAGCAGTTTTTCCAGGGGACCGAGCTCCTACGAGCAGTACTTC. Amino acid sequence: CASSFSRGPSSYEQYF.

This clonotype was recorded at least ten times. The V call is TRBV5-1, the J call TRBJ2-7; the match to TRBD1 covers 8 bases. Unmatched junction bases numbered 9, after V lost 3 bases and J lost 4 bases. CDR3 length equals 15 residues. The germline CDR1 and CDR2 sequences are SGHRS and YFSETQ. The CDR3 DNA follows: TGCGCCAGCAGCTCCTACCGACAGGGGAGTTACGAGCAGTACTTC. Amino acids: CASSSYRQGSYEQYF.

This clonotype has a count of ten or more. The chain employs TRBV3-1 and TRBJ2-1; 7 bases map to TRBD1. The CDR3 covers 17 residues. V lost 4 bases and J lost 4; bases outside the gene matches: 13. Looked up from germline, CDR1 is LGHDT and CDR2 is YNNKEL (reference sequence). This CDR3 is CASSRDSVTPQYNEQFF. In nucleotides, the CDR3 is TGTGCCAGCAGCCGGGACAGCGTCACGCCCCAATACAATGAGCAGTTCTTC.

There are a few counts of this clonotype. The V and J genes are TRBV28 and TRBJ1-1; D is unresolved. Germline V gene lookup returns CDR1 MDHEN and CDR2 SYDVKM. The CDR3 is 12 residues long. Trimming shortened V by 4 bases and J by 10 bases, and 13 bases separated the two germline ends. The chain's CDR3 is CASSSINIGAFF. The CDR3 DNA reads as TGTGCCAGCAGTTCCATAAATATAGGAGCTTTCTTT.

This clonotype occurred many times. The chain combines TRBV20-1 with TRBJ1-5, with 9 positions matching TRBD1. This CDR3 comprises 15 residues. V trimming: 1 base; J trimming: 3 bases; junction bases outside the gene matches: 4. Per the germline V gene, CDR1 is DFQATT and CDR2 is SNEGSKA (reference sequence). CDR3 sequence reads: CSARAGQGNNQPQHF. CDR3 sequence (DNA): TGCAGTGCTAGAGCGGGACAGGGAAACAATCAGCCCCAGCATTTT.